This T cell receptor (beta chain) was recovered during a study of shared clonotypes between healthy human individuals. Study-level information: Contributing individuals were a couple of females and a few males aged 18 to 49.

The healthy adult donors were HIV-negative and reported no recent acute infections or vaccinations. CDR1 and CDR2 (germline): SGHRS, YFSETQ. Deletions cut 0 bases from V and 8 bases from J, with 12 bases between. The CDR3 covers 14 residues. Measured with immunoSEQ multiplex PCR; TCRdb has only the in-frame clones, and not every one. The data contain under 600,000 clones, roughly 79% of them singletons. The sequencing input was PBMCs. This sequence originates from a woman aged 40-49 years in good health. Some clones in this sample may be carry-over from other donors' samples. The chain employs TRBV5-1 and TRBJ2-4; a possible D gene is TRBD1 (6 bases). The CDR3 loop reads CASSLEQGIDIQYF. The CDR3 DNA reads TGCGCCAGCAGCTTGGAACAGGGTATTGACATTCAGTACTTC.